Following are 21 T cell receptor beta chains from one sample sequenced in a study of blood T cell repertoires in COVID-19. Libraries were prepared by immunoSEQ multiplex PCR; TCRdb keeps only in-frame clonotypes and omits some of them. Among 210,000 or so clones listed, 85% were seen once. Sequencing was performed on peripheral blood. The receptors stem from a man aged 50 to 60 with COVID-19, enrolled during active disease.

This rearrangement joins TRBV7-2 to TRBJ2-2; possible D gene TRBD1, 6 bases. The length of the CDR3 is 14 residues. CDR1 SGHTA and CDR2 FQGNSA come from the germline V gene. With 6 bases removed from V and 0 bases from J, the gap between germline ends came to 8 bases. The CDR3, as DNA: TGTGCCAGCAGGGACAGCTCGAACACCGGGGAGCTGTTTTTT. Translating gives CASRDSSNTGELFF.

This clone was observed once. This chain joins TRBV30 and TRBJ1-2, with D unclear. V was cut by 2 bases and J by 5 bases, with 12 bases left in between. In germline, CDR1 is GTSNPN, CDR2 SVGIG (reference sequence). This CDR3 spans 13 amino acids. CDR3 loop: CAWSPSLRYGYTF. DNA for the CDR3: TGTGCCTGGAGTCCCTCCCTGAGGTATGGCTACACCTTC.

This rearrangement joins TRBV10-3 to TRBJ2-5; 7 bases line up with TRBD1. The V and J ends lost 7 bases and 2 bases, in that order; junction bases with no gene match: 1. The germline CDR1 and CDR2 sequences are ENHRY and SYGVKD. This CDR3 has 12 residues. CDR3 in amino acids: CAITDRQETQYF. The DNA of the CDR3 is TGTGCCATCACGGACAGGCAAGAGACCCAGTACTTC.

The chain employs TRBV27 and TRBJ1-4, with 7 bases fitting TRBD1. Germline trimming cut 3 bases from V and 7 bases from J; bases unmatched to any gene: 14. Germline V gene sequence: CDR1 MNHEY, CDR2 SMNVEV (reference sequence). The CDR3 covers 17 residues. The CDR3 bases are TGTGCCAGCAGTTTCCTGGGCCGCAGGGGGGACGGTGAAAAACTGTTTTTT. Protein product: CASSFLGRRGDGEKLFF.

The rearrangement joins TRBV4-3 to TRBJ2-7; 7 bases line up with TRBD1. The ends lost 4 bases at V and 1 base at J; junction bases unmatched: 7. Germline loops: CDR1 LGHNA, CDR2 YSLEER. The CDR3 spans 15 residues. CDR3 DNA sequence: TGCGCCAGCAGCCGAGAAGACAGGGAATCCTACGAGCAGTACTTC. Protein product: CASSREDRESYEQYF.

The chain carries TRBV11-1 and TRBJ2-7; 8 nucleotides match TRBD1. Germline loops: CDR1 SGHAT, CDR2 FQDESV (reference sequence). This CDR3 has 12 amino acids. Trimming at V came to 5 bases and at J to 7 bases, leaving 4 bases not matched to a gene. In DNA, the CDR3 is TGTGCCAGCAGCCCGGACAGGGAAGAGCAGTACTTC. It translates to CASSPDREEQYF.

This clone was counted a few times. The gene calls are TRBV18 and TRBJ1-4; 8 nucleotides match TRBD1. With V trimmed by 2 bases and J by 8 bases, 10 bases remained unmatched. The germline V gene has CDR1 KGHSH and CDR2 LQKENI. The CDR3 is made up of 16 amino acids. The CDR3 here is CASSPFQRTGYEKLFF. The CDR3, as DNA: TGTGCCAGCTCACCATTCCAAAGGACAGGGTACGAAAAACTGTTTTTT.

The chain joins TRBV10-3 to TRBJ1-2; 9 bases line up with TRBD1. V was pared by 0 bases and J by 8 bases, with 4 bases of the junction left unmatched. The CDR3 runs 14 residues. Germline CDR1 is ENHRY and CDR2 is SYGVKD. This chain's CDR3 is CAISESQGASGYTF. The CDR3 DNA reads as TGTGCCATCAGTGAGTCACAGGGGGCGTCGGGCTACACCTTC.

This chain links TRBV11-2 with TRBJ1-3; D may be TRBD1 (5 bases). This CDR3 spans 14 amino acids. With 3 bases removed from V and 2 bases from J, the gap between germline ends came to 8 bases. Germline-derived CDR1 and CDR2 are SGHAT and FQNNGV. In DNA form, the CDR3 reads TGTGCCAGCAGCTTTCAGGGAACTGGAAACACCATATATTTT. Protein product: CASSFQGTGNTIYF.

The chain couples TRBV7-2 to TRBJ1-6; D remains unclear. V dropped 4 bases and J dropped 6 bases, with 4 bases sitting between them. Germline assignment: CDR1 SGHTA and CDR2 FQGNSA. The CDR3 has 12 residues. In nucleotides, the CDR3 is TGTGCCAGCAGCTCCCTTAATTCACCCCTCCACTTT. Translating it yields CASSSLNSPLHF.

The chain combines TRBV27 with TRBJ2-1; 10 nucleotides line up with TRBD2. The CDR3 has 16 residues. CDR1 MNHEY and CDR2 SMNVEV come from the germline V gene (reference sequence). The V segment lost 4 bases and the J segment 13 bases; nucleotides outside the gene matches: 16. The CDR3 nucleotides read TGTGCCAGCAGTTCCCCCGGGACTAGCGCCAGCCTACCCCAGTTCTTC. Its translation: CASSSPGTSASLPQFF.

V usage is TRBV18 and J usage is TRBJ1-5; 7 bases line up with TRBD1. Trimming took 6 bases from V and 3 from J; bases not matched to a gene: 5. Germline V gene sequence: CDR1 KGHSH, CDR2 LQKENI. The CDR3 is 14 residues long. CDR3 nucleotide sequence: TGTGCCAGCTCCCAGGGGGACATCAATCAGCCCCAGCATTTT. Translated: CASSQGDINQPQHF.

The V gene is TRBV14, the J gene TRBJ2-7, with 12 bases identical to TRBD2. The V gene's germline CDR1 is SGHDN and CDR2 FVKESK. This CDR3 region has 14 residues. J was trimmed by 2 bases and V by 5 bases; bases with no gene match: 1. The CDR3 bases are TGTGCCAGCAGCTGGACTAGCGGGGCCTACGAGCAGTACTTC. Its protein product is CASSWTSGAYEQYF.

The chain couples TRBV2 to TRBJ1-5; a possible D gene is TRBD1 (6 bases). Germline CDR1 and CDR2: SNHLY and FYNNEI. V gave up 5 bases and J gave up 9 bases, with 17 bases separating them. The CDR3 is 14 residues long. CDR3 nucleotide sequence: TGTGCCAGCAGTCCACGGACAGCCCCATTGCCCCAGCATTTT. Its protein is CASSPRTAPLPQHF. The variable domain in full, with the rest retrieved from reference TRBV2 and TRBJ1-5, is EPEVTQTPSHQVTQMGQEVILRCVPISNHLYFYWYRQILGQKVEFLVSFYNNEISEKSEIFDDQFSVERPDGSNFTLKIRSTKLEDSAMYFCASSPRTAPLPQHFGDGTRLSIL.

This clone has just one count. The J gene is TRBJ2-4, the V gene TRBV9; 10 bases agree with TRBD1. Germline V gene data show CDR1 as SGDLS and CDR2 as YYNGEE. The CDR3 contains 15 residues. The V gene end was trimmed by 7 bases and the J gene end by 5 bases; junction bases not matched to a gene: 9. The CDR3 is CASAPGQGSQNIQYF. CDR3 coding DNA: TGTGCCAGCGCTCCGGGACAGGGGAGCCAAAACATTCAGTACTTC.

The V call is TRBV3-1 (or the pseudogene TRBV3-2), the J call TRBJ2-1; possibly TRBD1 for D (6 bases). This CDR3 is built from 17 residues. Trimming removed 2 bases at V and 3 bases at J, with 17 bases between. Germline V gene sequence: CDR1 LGHDT, CDR2 YNNKEL (reference sequence). CDR3 in amino acids: CASSQPYRAQSYNEQFF. Here the CDR3 DNA reads TGTGCCAGCAGCCAACCCTACAGGGCCCAAAGCTACAATGAGCAGTTCTTC.

The rearrangement uses TRBV6-1 and TRBJ1-2; the D gene is possibly TRBD1 (6 bases). V was trimmed by 2 bases and J by 0 bases, leaving 22 bases between them. Germline V gives CDR1 MNHNS, CDR2 SASEGT. This CDR3 spans 19 amino acids. CDR3: CASSEWPVSRGTTNYGYTF. Here the CDR3 DNA reads TGTGCCAGCAGTGAATGGCCCGTTTCCAGGGGAACCACTAACTATGGCTACACCTTC.

CDR3 sequence: CASREGTGLYNEQFF. The CDR3 region has the DNA TGTGCCAGCAGGGAGGGGACAGGGTTATACAATGAGCAGTTCTTC. This chain connects TRBV2 to TRBJ2-1; 9 bases match TRBD1. The V segment lost 6 bases and the J segment 4 bases; nucleotides outside the gene matches: 7. Germline CDR1 and CDR2: SNHLY and FYNNEI. This CDR3 is built from 15 residues. Using reference TRBV2 and TRBJ2-1 for the parts outside the CDR3, the full variable domain is EPEVTQTPSHQVTQMGQEVILRCVPISNHLYFYWYRQILGQKVEFLVSFYNNEISEKSEIFDDQFSVERPDGSNFTLKIRSTKLEDSAMYFCASREGTGLYNEQFFGPGTRLTVL.

The gene calls are TRBV6-5 and TRBJ2-3, with 7 bases aligning to TRBD2. Germline CDR1 and CDR2: MNHEY and SVGAGI. J gave up 11 bases and V 9 bases, and 8 bases lay outside the gene matches. This CDR3 is 11 amino acids long. The CDR3 DNA follows: TGTGCCAGGGCCACGGGAGGTTGGCAGTATTTT. This codes for CARATGGWQYF.

This chain joins TRBV10-3 and TRBJ1-1, with TRBD1 as a possible D gene (5 bases). CDR3 size: 11 residues. Germline-derived CDR1 and CDR2 are ENHRY and SYGVKD. V lost 8 bases, J lost 3 bases, and 7 bases lay in between. The CDR3 DNA reads as TGTGCCATCGCCAGGGACACTGAAGCTTTCTTT. As protein: CAIARDTEAFF.

This clone has only a few counts. The chain recombines TRBV27 with TRBJ1-1, with D unclear. Trimming cost V 0 bases and J 2 bases, with 13 bases left between them. Germline V gives CDR1 MNHEY, CDR2 SMNVEV (reference sequence). CDR3 length: 16 amino acids. CDR3 region: CASSLSSSYRNTEAFF. In nucleotides, the CDR3 is TGTGCCAGCAGTTTATCATCATCGTACAGAAACACTGAAGCTTTCTTT.